This T cell receptor (beta chain) stems from a study of blood T cell repertoires in COVID-19. Study details: Samples came from the United States, Italy and Spain, spanning acute and convalescent COVID-19.

The CDR3 is 14 amino acids. Germline lookup yields CDR1 GTSNPN and CDR2 SVGIG (reference sequence). The V and J ends lost 0 bases and 6 bases, in that order; junction bases with no gene match: 5. Recruits, aged about 18 to 95 years, lived in 24 US areas. The repertoire was sequenced with immunoSEQ multiplex PCR; TCRdb's copy has only in-frame clones and lacks some. The table records a few hundred thousand clones, around four fifths of them present only once. The rearrangement joins TRBV30 to TRBJ2-1; 7 bases match TRBD2. The sample was PBMCs or T cells enriched from blood (not recorded which). The receptor's source is a woman aged 45-59 years who had recovered from COVID-19. CDR3: CAWSVAGGSNEQFF. As DNA, the CDR3 is TGTGCCTGGAGTGTAGCTGGCGGGAGCAATGAGCAGTTCTTC.